The 10 T cell receptor beta chains listed next were all sequenced from one sample in a study of T cell repertoires in ileal Crohn's disease. Time point described: neoterminal ileum biopsy at postoperative endoscopy, about 6 months after surgery. Profiling relied on immunoSEQ multiplex PCR, and the TCRdb table lists in-frame clones only, not all of them. This sample has fewer than 4,500 clones, with 70% to 75% found just once. What was sequenced was ileal tissue. Receptors originate from an adult with Crohn's disease.

In its sample, this clone was seen a few times. V usage is TRBV6-5 and J usage is TRBJ1-5, with TRBD1 as a possible D gene (6 bases). Germline CDR1 reads MNHEY; CDR2 reads SVGAGI. Trimming took off 6 bases at V and 7 bases at J, with 16 bases between the two ends. The CDR3 is 14 amino acids. CDR3 nucleotide sequence: TGTGCCAGCAGCCTCGACAGGAGCCGACAGCCCCAGCATTTT. Its protein is CASSLDRSRQPQHF.

The V gene is TRBV4-3, the J gene TRBJ2-5; 7 nucleotides match TRBD1. Looked up from germline, CDR1 is LGHNA and CDR2 is YSLEER. The CDR3 has 15 amino acids. Unmatched junction bases numbered 10, after V lost 4 bases and J lost 5 bases. CDR3: CASSPQTGLRETQYF. DNA for the CDR3: TGCGCCAGCAGCCCCCAGACAGGGTTGCGGGAGACCCAGTACTTC.

The CDR3 nucleotides read TGTGCCAGTAGCGAGTTGAGCACTGAAGCTTTCTTT. Residues: CASSELSTEAFF. This sequence joins TRBV19 and TRBJ1-1; no firm D call. This CDR3 has 12 amino acids. CDR1 LNHDA and CDR2 SQIVND come from the germline V gene (reference sequence). V gave up 6 bases and J gave up 4 bases, with 9 bases separating them.

Comments on this clone: Other DNA sequences from this sample encode an identical CDR3 as well. The chain's CDR3 is CASSYPDQPQHF. The CDR3 bases are TGTGCCAGCAGTTACCCAGATCAGCCCCAGCATTTT. This sequence joins TRBV6-6 and TRBJ1-5; D gene unclear. V was trimmed by 2 bases and J by 5 bases, leaving 4 bases between them. The CDR3 sequence is 12 residues long. Germline loops: CDR1 MNHNY, CDR2 SVGAGI (reference sequence).

This clone was seen a handful of times. This chain links TRBV27 with TRBJ2-7; D perhaps matches TRBD2 (5 bases). The CDR3 spans 13 residues. CDR1 MNHEY and CDR2 SMNVEV come from the germline V gene (reference sequence). The ends were cut back, 11 bases at V and 3 bases at J, with 17 bases in the middle. CDR3 sequence (DNA): TGTGCCTCGGGCGGAGGAGAAGGCTACGAGCAGTACTTC. Protein: CASGGGEGYEQYF.

This sequence joins TRBV27 and TRBJ2-1; 12 bases match TRBD2. The junction had 7 bases not matched to a gene; V was cut back by 5 bases and J by 5 bases. The CDR3 extends over 16 amino acids. Germline lookup yields CDR1 MNHEY and CDR2 SMNVEV (reference sequence). The CDR3 sequence: CASSRGTSGWNNEQFF. For the CDR3, the DNA is TGTGCCAGCAGTCGGGGGACTAGCGGGTGGAACAATGAGCAGTTCTTC.

J is TRBJ1-2 and V is TRBV6-5; TRBD1 agrees at 8 bases. The germline V gene has CDR1 MNHEY and CDR2 SVGAGI. The CDR3 is 13 residues long. After removal of 6 bases from V and 4 bases from J, the junction contained 4 bases not matched to a gene. The CDR3 nucleotides are TGTGCCAGCAGCCGTGACAGGGGCTATGGCTACACCTTC. Protein: CASSRDRGYGYTF.

The gene calls are TRBV5-5 and TRBJ1-2; 7 bases align to TRBD1. Germline V lookup: CDR1 SGHKS, CDR2 YYEKEE (reference sequence). The CDR3 sequence is 14 residues long. Unmatched junction bases numbered 5, after V lost 2 bases and J lost 4 bases. The CDR3 nucleotides are TGTGCCAGCAGCTTAGCACAGGGGTTCTATGGCTACACCTTC. It is translated as CASSLAQGFYGYTF.

This clone was picked up a small number of times. Here the CDR3 DNA reads TGTGCCAGCAGTTTACGCGGACTAGCGGGACTTGAGCAGTTCTTC. Protein product: CASSLRGLAGLEQFF. The chain couples TRBV27 to TRBJ2-1, with 12 positions matching TRBD2. Unmatched junction bases numbered 5, after V lost 2 bases and J lost 9 bases. The CDR3 runs to 15 residues. The germline V gene encodes CDR1 MNHEY and CDR2 SMNVEV (reference sequence).

A few counts support this clone. The chain links TRBV29-1 to TRBJ2-7; 8 positions match TRBD1. V trimming: 2 bases; J trimming: 4 bases; junction bases outside the gene matches: 4. Germline CDR1 and CDR2: SQVTM and ANQGSEA. This CDR3 has 13 amino acids. Here the CDR3 DNA reads TGCAGCGTTGAAACAGGGGGGCATTACGAGCAGTACTTC. Protein: CSVETGGHYEQYF.